The T cell receptor beta chain described here comes from a study of T-cell memory formation after mild COVID-19. There are many counts of this clonotype. MiXCR was run by TCRdb on the 5' RACE reads, yielding one entry per CDR3 protein. Among 110,000 to 150,000 distinct CDR3 sequences listed, roughly a quarter were seen once. This CDR3 region has 12 residues. The V gene's germline CDR1 is DFQATT and CDR2 SNEGSKA (reference sequence). The V gene lost 6 bases and the J gene lost 4 bases, with 13 bases spanning the gap. The sample was PBMCs or a T cell subset sorted from them (not recorded which). The receptor's source is an adult woman who had mild COVID-19 (a few samples of this study predate the infection). Cell type and time point are not known. The V call is TRBV20-1, the J call TRBJ2-7; possible D gene TRBD2, 6 bases. CDR3 DNA sequence: TGCAGTGCCGGGACTCAACCATACGAGCAGTACTTC. This encodes CSAGTQPYEQYF.